Listed below are T cell receptor beta chains from one sample, sequenced in a study of blood T cell repertoires in COVID-19. The method was immunoSEQ multiplex PCR; TCRdb's version includes in-frame clones alone and lacks a portion of them. The sample has around 140,000 clones, about 85% seen once. Sequences were obtained from peripheral blood. The source of these receptors is a human donor with acute or convalescent COVID-19. The donor label of this sample is uncertain. Both conserved end residues are part of each CDR3. A D gene is named only where the DNA matches it firmly. Size is omitted from some rows. Given values are once, few, many or a class for expanded clones.

12,TRBJ1-5,TRBV3-1/TRBV3-2,.,few,CASSLREGTQHF,TGTGCCAGCAGCTTACGGGAGGGAACACAGCATTTT
13,TRBJ2-7,TRBV12-3/TRBV12-4,.,.,CASSLQRGYEQYF,TGTGCCAGCAGTCTACAACGGGGGTACGAGCAGTACTTC
17,TRBJ2-3,TRBV4-2,TRBD2,.,CASSPLTSGGPADTQYF,TGTGCCAGCAGCCCCTTGACTAGCGGGGGGCCCGCAGATACGCAGTATTTT
15,TRBJ1-5,TRBV19,TRBD1,few,CASNLFGTGNQPQHF,TGTGCCAGTAATCTGTTCGGGACAGGCAATCAGCCCCAGCATTTT
16,TRBJ1-5,TRBV27,TRBD1,once,CASSPTPTGTHQPQHF,TGTGCCAGCAGTCCGACCCCGACAGGGACACATCAGCCCCAGCATTTT
15,TRBJ2-5,TRBV30,TRBD1,.,CAWDNGQGAVETQYF,TGTGCCTGGGATAACGGACAGGGGGCGGTAGAGACCCAGTACTTC
15,TRBJ1-2,TRBV30,.,.,CAWRVSGVGRGGYTF,TGTGCCTGGAGAGTTTCGGGGGTGGGGAGAGGTGGCTACACCTTC
12,TRBJ1-5,TRBV5-8,.,.,CASSYEDQPQHF,TGTGCCAGCAGCTATGAGGATCAGCCCCAGCATTTT
15,TRBJ2-1,TRBV19,.,.,CASSIGPEPYNEQFF,TGTGCCAGTAGTATAGGGCCAGAACCCTACAATGAGCAGTTCTTC
17,TRBJ1-5,TRBV28,.,.,CASRLDFRRASNQPQHF,TGTGCCAGCAGGCTAGACTTCAGGAGGGCGAGCAATCAGCCCCAGCATTTT
13,TRBJ2-1,TRBV12-3/TRBV12-4,TRBD2,.,CASSFGTSGRMFF,TGTGCCAGCAGTTTTGGGACTAGCGGGAGAATGTTCTTC
15,TRBJ1-2,TRBV2,TRBD1,.,CASRQGQNSVYGYTF,TGTGCCAGCAGGCAGGGACAGAACTCCGTCTATGGCTACACCTTC
18,TRBJ1-6,TRBV15,.,.,CATSRGRGAAGSNSPLHF,TGTGCCACCAGCAGAGGACGGGGGGCGGCAGGGAGTAATTCACCCCTCCACTTT
15,TRBJ1-1,TRBV30,.,.,CAWRIQQGPNTEAFF,TGTGCCTGGAGGATCCAACAGGGACCGAACACTGAAGCTTTCTTT
14,TRBJ1-4,TRBV5-4,.,once,CASSPGVGNEKLFF,TGTGCCAGCAGCCCAGGGGTGGGGAATGAAAAACTGTTTTTT
14,TRBJ2-7,TRBV18,TRBD1,.,CASSGGQGGSEQYF,TGTGCCAGCTCAGGGGGACAGGGCGGATCCGAGCAGTACTTC
15,TRBJ2-5,TRBV2,TRBD1,.,CASMLETGGQETQYF,TGTGCCAGCATGTTGGAGACAGGGGGCCAAGAGACCCAGTACTTC
16,TRBJ1-2,TRBV6-4,TRBD1,.,CASSDSRTGRPYGYTF,TGTGCCAGCAGTGACTCTAGGACAGGGAGGCCCTATGGCTACACCTTC
17,TRBJ1-1,TRBV3-1/TRBV3-2,.,.,CASSQGGGLREDTEAFF,TGTGCCAGCAGCCAAGGTGGGGGTTTACGGGAGGACACTGAAGCTTTCTTT
15,TRBJ1-2,TRBV7-9,.,.,CASSLRVGGKDGYTF,TGTGCCAGCAGCTTAAGAGTTGGAGGGAAAGATGGCTACACCTTC
15,TRBJ2-2,TRBV4-1,TRBD1,.,CASTGTGAQTGELFF,TGCGCCAGCACTGGGACAGGGGCCCAAACCGGGGAGCTGTTTTTT
13,TRBJ1-2,TRBV6-5,.,.,CASSYNPGYGYTF,TGTGCCAGCAGTTACAACCCCGGTTATGGCTACACCTTC
15,TRBJ2-4,TRBV11-3,.,.,CASSPDGGRGNIQYF,TGTGCCAGCAGCCCGGACGGAGGGAGAGGGAACATTCAGTACTTC
14,TRBJ2-2,TRBV30,TRBD1,few,CAWDRGLFSGELFF,TGTGCCTGGGACAGGGGGCTTTTCTCCGGGGAGCTGTTTTTT
15,TRBJ2-1,TRBV29-1,TRBD1,.,CSVPLQGAPHNEQFF,TGCAGCGTTCCTTTGCAGGGGGCGCCCCACAATGAGCAGTTCTTC
16,TRBJ2-4,TRBV6-2/TRBV6-3,TRBD2,.,CASSYIEGGARNIQYF,TGTGCCAGCAGTTACATTGAGGGAGGGGCCAGAAACATTCAGTACTTC
15,TRBJ2-2,TRBV19,TRBD2,.,CASTPPGGGTGELFF,TGTGCCAGTACTCCCCCCGGGGGAGGGACCGGGGAGCTGTTTTTT
13,TRBJ1-5,TRBV25-1,TRBD1,.,CASSAAGGQPQHF,TGTGCCAGCAGTGCGGCAGGGGGCCAGCCCCAGCATTTT
16,TRBJ1-5,TRBV19,.,.,CASSIRDRTDNQPQHF,TGTGCCAGTAGTATCCGAGACAGGACCGACAATCAGCCCCAGCATTTT
15,TRBJ1-5,TRBV19,.,.,CASSMTFNSNQPQHF,TGTGCCAGTAGTATGACATTCAATAGCAATCAGCCCCAGCATTTT
16,TRBJ1-3,TRBV29-1,TRBD1,once,CSVAGTEKTSGNTIYF,TGCAGCGTCGCCGGGACAGAGAAAACCTCTGGAAACACCATATATTTT
19,TRBJ2-2,TRBV18,TRBD2,once,CASSPPRTSVLPNTGELFF,TGTGCCAGCTCACCACCGCGGACTAGCGTTCTCCCTAACACCGGGGAGCTGTTTTTT
14,TRBJ1-4,TRBV28,.,few,CASSTDSTNEKLFF,TGTGCCAGCAGCACAGACAGCACTAATGAAAAACTGTTTTTT
13,TRBJ2-3,TRBV14,.,.,CASSQVSSDTQYF,TGTGCCAGCAGCCAAGTTTCCTCTGATACGCAGTATTTT
16,TRBJ2-2,TRBV4-1,TRBD1,.,CASSREPGQGTGELFF,TGCGCCAGCAGCCGCGAACCGGGACAGGGAACCGGGGAGCTGTTTTTT
13,TRBJ1-1,TRBV28,.,.,CASGQLMNTEAFF,TGTGCCAGCGGACAGCTGATGAACACTGAAGCTTTCTTT
14,TRBJ2-1,TRBV6-5,TRBD2,once,CASSSGGHYNEQFF,TGTGCCAGCAGTTCGGGAGGGCACTACAATGAGCAGTTCTTC
14,TRBJ1-5,TRBV2,TRBD1,.,CASNWDSRNQPQHF,TGTGCCAGCAATTGGGACAGCCGGAATCAGCCCCAGCATTTT
13,TRBJ2-1,TRBV11-3,.,.,CASSFNRYNEQFF,TGTGCCAGCAGCTTCAACAGATACAATGAGCAGTTCTTC
17,TRBJ1-1,TRBV19,.,.,CATLPSRPRNMNTEAFF,TGTGCCACCCTCCCCAGTCGTCCCCGAAACATGAACACTGAAGCTTTCTTT
15,TRBJ1-2,TRBV7-9,TRBD1,.,CASSPNWDRSYGYTF,TGTGCCAGCAGCCCAAATTGGGACAGGTCCTATGGCTACACCTTC
16,TRBJ1-6,TRBV6-5,.,once,CASSYSGQGLSPPLHF,TGTGCCAGCAGTTACTCCGGGCAGGGCCTATCTCCACCCCTCCACTTT
13,TRBJ1-6,TRBV21-1,.,.,CASSTCPNSPLHF,TGTGCCAGCAGCACGTGTCCCAATTCACCCCTCCACTTT
15,TRBJ1-1,TRBV7-2,.,.,CASSPGTNFVTEAFF,TGTGCCAGCAGCCCCGGGACTAATTTTGTCACTGAAGCTTTCTTT